The 27 T cell receptor beta chains listed next were all sequenced from one sample in a study of blood T cell repertoires in COVID-19. Assay: immunoSEQ multiplex PCR; the TCRdb copy retains only in-frame clones and omits some. Of about 71,000 clones in the sample, roughly 85% were seen once. Sequenced material: peripheral blood. Receptors were obtained from a man aged 25 to 40 with acute or convalescent COVID-19.

Written as DNA, the CDR3 is TGCGCCAGCAGCTTCATCGGGAACACCGGGGAGCTGTTTTTT. Residues: CASSFIGNTGELFF. V and J are TRBV5-1 and TRBJ2-2; D is ambiguous. The V and J ends lost 2 bases and 1 base respectively, with 6 bases between them. CDR1 and CDR2 from the germline V gene are SGHRS and YFSETQ. The CDR3 is made up of 14 amino acids.

The CDR3 spells CASSPNQGKAEAFF. CDR3 in DNA: TGTGCCAGCAGCCCCAATCAGGGGAAGGCTGAAGCTTTCTTT. The chain uses TRBV3-1 (or the pseudogene TRBV3-2) and TRBJ1-1; D is possibly TRBD1 (6 bases). This CDR3 has 14 amino acids. Germline V lookup: CDR1 LGHDT, CDR2 YNNKEL (reference sequence). Trimming removed 4 bases at V and 6 bases at J, with 15 bases between.

This rearrangement joins TRBV19 to TRBJ1-1, with a tentative D call TRBD1 (5 bases). V dropped 8 bases and J dropped 4 bases, with 14 bases sitting between them. Germline values: CDR1 LNHDA, CDR2 SQIVND (reference sequence). The length of the CDR3 is 13 residues. For the CDR3, the DNA is TGTGCCAGTGAAAAACAGGAGGGCACTGAAGCTTTCTTT. Translated, it gives CASEKQEGTEAFF.

The chain has TRBV7-2 and TRBJ2-7, with 8 bases that match TRBD1. Germline V gene sequence: CDR1 SGHTA, CDR2 FQGNSA. The CDR3 runs 14 residues. The ends lost 5 bases at V and 6 bases at J; junction bases unmatched: 9. CDR3 sequence (DNA): TGTGCCAGCAGCCAGTCGACAGGGGCTGGCGAGCAGTACTTC. This codes for CASSQSTGAGEQYF.

This clone has only a few counts. V gene TRBV19 combines with J gene TRBJ2-2; D perhaps matches TRBD1 (5 bases). Between the trimmed V and J ends, which lost 10 bases and 5 bases, there was a span of 14 bases. CDR3 length: 13 amino acids. Germline assignment: CDR1 LNHDA and CDR2 SQIVND (reference sequence). Here the CDR3 reads CATGHSRTGELFF. The CDR3 DNA reads as TGTGCCACCGGACACTCGAGAACCGGGGAGCTGTTTTTT.

The chain has TRBV28 and TRBJ1-5; a weak D match, TRBD1 (5 bases). V was clipped by 5 bases and J by 1 base, with 15 bases between them. From germline, CDR1 is MDHEN and CDR2 SYDVKM. The CDR3 is made up of 16 amino acids. The CDR3 DNA follows: TGTGCCAGCAGTAACAGGTTAGGGGTGAGCAATCAGCCCCAGCATTTT. This translates into CASSNRLGVSNQPQHF.

The chain recombines TRBV19 with TRBJ1-1, with a weak D call TRBD1 (5 bases). CDR1 is LNHDA and CDR2 is SQIVND in the germline V gene (reference sequence). The CDR3 extends over 14 amino acids. Trimming shortened V by 8 bases and J by 2 bases, and 15 bases separated the two germline ends. The CDR3 bases are TGTGCCAGTGCCTTATTGGGGGGTAACACTGAAGCTTTCTTT. It specifies CASALLGGNTEAFF.

The genes are TRBV18 and TRBJ1-5; maybe TRBD1 (6 bases). Germline CDR1 and CDR2: KGHSH and LQKENI. The CDR3 has 15 amino acids. Trimming cost V 3 bases and J 0 bases, with 9 bases left between them. This CDR3 is CASSPGTNSNQPQHF. The CDR3 DNA reads as TGTGCCAGCTCACCCGGGACAAATAGCAATCAGCCCCAGCATTTT.

The chain recombines TRBV6-2 or TRBV6-3 with TRBJ1-2; 9 nucleotides agree with TRBD1. V was clipped by 4 bases and J by 6 bases; unmatched bases: 0. CDR3 length equals 12 residues. CDR1 and CDR2 from the germline V gene are MNHEY and SVGEGT. The CDR3 is CASSWDRDGYTF. The CDR3 nucleotides read TGTGCCAGCAGTTGGGACAGGGATGGCTACACCTTC.

The chain employs TRBV7-2 and TRBJ2-1, with D unclear. Germline V gives CDR1 SGHTA, CDR2 FQGNSA. V was trimmed by 2 bases and J by 1 base, leaving 9 bases between them. CDR3 length equals 15 residues. The CDR3 DNA is TGTGCCAGCAGCTTAATGGCGAGGTCCTACAATGAGCAGTTCTTC. This encodes CASSLMARSYNEQFF.

CDR3 DNA: TGTGCCACCAGTGATTTTGTCGAGAACACAGATACGCAGTATTTT. Translated, it gives CATSDFVENTDTQYF. The chain combines TRBV24-1 with TRBJ2-3, with unresolved D. The germline gives CDR1 KGHDR, CDR2 SFDVKD. V lost 1 base, J lost 2 bases, and 9 bases lay in between. The CDR3 length is 15 residues.

The V call is TRBV5-4, the J call TRBJ2-3; 7 nucleotides line up with TRBD1. V gave up 2 bases and J gave up 3 bases; unmatched junction bases: 6. CDR1 and CDR2 from the germline V gene are SGHNT and YYREEE (reference sequence). The CDR3 is made up of 15 amino acids. The CDR3, as DNA: TGTGCCAGCAGCTTACAGGGGATGGGGACAGATACGCAGTATTTT. It translates to CASSLQGMGTDTQYF. Full variable domain (outside the CDR3, taken from reference TRBV5-4 and TRBJ2-3): ETGVTQSPTHLIKTRGQQVTLRCSSQSGHNTVSWYQQALGQGPQFIFQYYREEENGRGNFPPRFSGLQFPNYSSELNVNALELDDSALYLCASSLQGMGTDTQYFGPGTRLTVL.

The V gene is TRBV7-2, the J gene TRBJ2-5; 12 bases line up with TRBD2. Germline CDR1 SGHTA, CDR2 FQGNSA. The CDR3 spans 17 residues. After removal of 1 base from V and 7 bases from J, the junction contained 10 bases not matched to a gene. CDR3: CASSLGLAGARAGTQYF. CDR3 nucleotides: TGTGCCAGCAGCTTAGGACTAGCGGGGGCCCGGGCGGGGACCCAGTACTTC.

This chain links TRBV7-2 with TRBJ2-7; D not resolved. Germline V gives CDR1 SGHTA, CDR2 FQGNSA. The length of the CDR3 is 14 residues. V was cut by 1 base and J by 3 bases, with 10 bases left in between. The CDR3 region has the DNA TGTGCCAGCAGCTTAGACGGGTCAAACTACGAGCAGTACTTC. This sequence encodes CASSLDGSNYEQYF. The variable domain in full, completed from reference TRBV7-2 and TRBJ2-7, reads GAGVSQSPSNKVTEKGKDVELRCDPISGHTALYWYRQSLGQGLEFLIYFQGNSAPDKSGLPSDRFSAERTGGSVSTLTIQRTQQEDSAVYLCASSLDGSNYEQYFGPGTRLTVT.

The rearrangement uses TRBV9 and TRBJ1-2; D is possibly TRBD1 (6 bases). The CDR3 has 16 amino acids. The V and J ends lost 4 bases and 5 bases respectively, with 21 bases between them. Germline CDR1 reads SGDLS; CDR2 reads YYNGEE. CDR3: CASSHRRRGRLYGYTF. CDR3 bases: TGTGCCAGCAGCCACCGTCGGCGGGGGCGATTGTATGGCTACACCTTC.

The rearrangement links TRBV7-2 to TRBJ2-1; TRBD2 matches 10 bases. The CDR3 contains 19 residues. Germline CDR1 SGHTA, CDR2 FQGNSA. J gave up 6 bases and V 3 bases, and 17 bases lay outside the gene matches. The CDR3: CASSFPSGSRPRFINEQFF. The CDR3 DNA follows: TGTGCCAGCAGCTTTCCTAGCGGGAGTAGGCCCCGGTTTATCAATGAGCAGTTCTTC.

This clone was recorded only once. The chain couples TRBV18 to TRBJ2-5, with a tentative D call TRBD2 (6 bases). CDR1 KGHSH and CDR2 LQKENI come from the germline V gene. Between the trimmed V and J ends, which lost 4 bases and 2 bases, there was a span of 11 bases. The CDR3 is made up of 14 amino acids. The CDR3, as DNA: TGTGCCAGCTCACACCCGGGACTTCAAGAGACCCAGTACTTC. This encodes CASSHPGLQETQYF.

The V and J genes are TRBV7-3 and TRBJ2-3, with TRBD2 identical over 9 bases. There are 17 residues in the CDR3. The V gene's germline CDR1 is SGHTA and CDR2 FQGTGA. Trimming at V came to 1 base and at J to 5 bases, leaving 10 bases not matched to a gene. The CDR3 region has the DNA TGTGCCAGCAGCTTAAACGCCCCGCTAGCGGGAAAAGATACGCAGTATTTT. Encoded protein: CASSLNAPLAGKDTQYF.

V and J are TRBV2 and TRBJ2-2; a possible D gene is TRBD1 (6 bases). CDR3 size: 17 residues. From germline, CDR1 is SNHLY and CDR2 FYNNEI. V was cut by 2 bases and J by 1 base, with 14 bases left in between. CDR3 sequence (DNA): TGTGCCAGCAGTGAAATCCGTCCGACAGGGAACACCGGGGAGCTGTTTTTT. The encoded protein is CASSEIRPTGNTGELFF.

This clone has only a few counts. The V call is TRBV4-3, the J call TRBJ2-7; 11 nucleotides agree with TRBD1. CDR1 LGHNA and CDR2 YSLEER come from the germline V gene. Losses at the gene ends were 4 bases for V and 6 bases for J; bases not matched to a gene: 2. The CDR3 loop spans 13 amino acids. The CDR3 DNA follows: TGCGCCAGCAGCCGGGGACAGGGGGGCGAGCAGTACTTC. Translation: CASSRGQGGEQYF.

This clone was observed once. This rearrangement joins TRBV4-1 to TRBJ2-7, with 11 positions matching TRBD1. The CDR3 has 18 residues. Germline CDR1 and CDR2: MGHRA and YSYEKL. Trimming at V came to 1 base and at J to 3 bases, leaving 11 bases not matched to a gene. CDR3 bases: TGCGCCAGCAGCCAAGGTTTGGGAGGACAGGGGGCCTTCTACGAGCAGTACGTC. Protein sequence: CASSQGLGGQGAFYEQYV.

The V gene is TRBV6-1, the J gene TRBJ1-1; TRBD1 is a possible D gene (6 bases). Trimming took off 1 base at V and 3 bases at J, with 9 bases between the two ends. CDR3 length: 14 amino acids. Germline-derived CDR1 and CDR2 are MNHNS and SASEGT. In DNA form, the CDR3 reads TGTGCCAGCAGTGAAGACAGGGCGGACACTGAAGCTTTCTTT. Protein: CASSEDRADTEAFF.

The chain links TRBV18 to TRBJ2-1, with a tentative D call TRBD2 (5 bases). The CDR3 spans 18 residues. V was trimmed by 3 bases and J by 0 bases, leaving 18 bases between them. Germline loops: CDR1 KGHSH, CDR2 LQKENI. CDR3 DNA sequence: TGTGCCAGCTCACCCCGCCGAGGGTTAGGGAGCTCCTACAATGAGCAGTTCTTC. Amino acids: CASSPRRGLGSSYNEQFF.

Worth noting for this clone: One end of the junction fails to match germline, which may point to a read error. The genes are TRBV3-1 (or the pseudogene TRBV3-2) and TRBJ2-1; D is perhaps TRBD1 (6 bases). This CDR3 spans 14 amino acids. Germline CDR1 is LGHDT and CDR2 is YNNKEL (reference sequence). The CDR3 coding sequence is TGTGCCAGCAGCCAAGGGGGGCCCCACAATGGGCAGTTCTTC. Its translation: CASSQGGPHNGQFF.

The gene calls are TRBV5-1 and TRBJ2-1; 14 nucleotides line up with TRBD2. The CDR3 covers 15 residues. J lost 8 bases, V lost 4 bases, and 5 bases had no gene match. From germline, CDR1 is SGHRS and CDR2 YFSETQ. CDR3: CASSLTSGGAYEQFF. The CDR3 coding sequence is TGCGCCAGCAGCCTGACTAGCGGGGGGGCCTATGAGCAGTTCTTC.

The chain carries TRBV6-5 and TRBJ1-6; D unclear. V lost 2 bases to trimming and J lost 6 bases, with 11 bases between them. CDR3 length equals 15 residues. Germline V CDR1 and CDR2: MNHEY, SVGAGI. The CDR3 spells CASSYAYFGNSPLHF. CDR3 bases: TGTGCCAGCAGTTACGCGTATTTCGGTAATTCACCCCTCCACTTT.

The chain combines TRBV5-6 with TRBJ1-5, with D possibly being TRBD1 (5 bases). The CDR3 totals 14 residues. From germline, CDR1 is SGHDT and CDR2 YYEEEE. Between the trimmed V and J ends, which lost 4 bases and 1 base, there was a span of 9 bases. CDR3 in amino acids: CASSRRQSNQPQHF. CDR3 nucleotide sequence: TGTGCCAGCAGCCGCAGACAGAGCAATCAGCCCCAGCATTTT.